A selection of T cell receptor beta chains follows, all from one sample in a study of Ad26.COV2.S vaccination and SARS-CoV-2 variants. Sequenced by immunoSEQ multiplex PCR; TCRdb stores in-frame clones only, minus some. The sample contains around 300,000 clones, 75% to 90% of which appear only once. Sequenced here: peripheral blood, sampled in a trial of Ad26.COV2.S vaccine versus placebo. These receptors came from a person aged 18-65 years who received the Ad26.COV2.S COVID-19 vaccine or a placebo. Both conserved end residues are part of each CDR3. A D gene is named only where the DNA matches it firmly. Size is stated for part of the rows, as once, few or many counts, or as a class when the clone is expanded.

CASSTDSFSGNTIYF	TGTGCCAGCAGTACAGACAGTTTCTCTGGAAACACCATATATTTT	.	TRBV6-5	TRBJ1-3	.
CASSGTGGTDTQYF	TGTGCCAGCAGTGGGACAGGGGGCACAGATACGCAGTATTTT	TRBD1	TRBV6-4	TRBJ2-3	.
CASSAVNTGELFF	TGTGCCAGCAGCGCAGTTAACACCGGGGAGCTGTTTTTT	.	TRBV9	TRBJ2-2	.
CASSSPLRGDYGYTF	TGTGCCAGCAGCTCCCCTCTACGGGGGGACTATGGCTACACCTTC	.	TRBV5-4	TRBJ1-2	.
CASSVSLTSVNQETQYF	TGTGCCAGCAGCGTATCTCTGACTAGCGTAAATCAAGAGACCCAGTACTTC	TRBD2	TRBV9	TRBJ2-5	.
CASSLGDALYSYEQYF	TGTGCCAGCAGCTTGGGAGATGCCTTATACTCCTACGAGCAGTACTTC	.	TRBV28	TRBJ2-7	.
CASSVSTGGNQPQHF	TGTGCCAGCAGCGTCTCGACAGGGGGGAATCAGCCCCAGCATTTT	TRBD1	TRBV9	TRBJ1-5	.
CASSQGRTGFNYGYTF	TGTGCCAGCAGCCAAGGCCGGACAGGATTTAACTATGGCTACACCTTC	TRBD1	TRBV3-1/TRBV3-2	TRBJ1-2	.
CASSVDQVNYGYTF	TGTGCCAGCAGCGTAGACCAGGTTAATTATGGCTACACCTTC	.	TRBV9	TRBJ1-2	.
CAGGDTEAFF	TGTGCCGGGGGGGACACTGAAGCTTTCTTT	.	TRBV7-9	TRBJ1-1	.
CASSQDVPRGTDTQYF	TGCGCCAGCAGCCAAGATGTCCCGCGAGGCACAGATACGCAGTATTTT	.	TRBV4-1	TRBJ2-3	.
CASSLDRARGYTF	TGTGCCAGCAGCCTGGACAGGGCGCGAGGCTACACCTTC	TRBD1	TRBV11-2	TRBJ1-2	.
CASSYNSPSGTNNEQFF	TGTGCCAGCAGTTACAATTCACCCAGCGGGACGAACAATGAGCAGTTCTTC	TRBD2	TRBV6-2/TRBV6-3	TRBJ2-1	.
CASSVWGGNYGYTF	TGTGCCAGCAGCGTCTGGGGAGGGAACTATGGCTACACCTTC	.	TRBV9	TRBJ1-2	.
CASSGQGRYGYTF	TGTGCCAGCAGTGGACAGGGGCGCTATGGCTACACCTTC	TRBD1	TRBV28	TRBJ1-2	.
CASSSGTSGRASYNEQFF	TGTGCCAGCAGTTCCGGGACTAGCGGGAGGGCCTCCTACAATGAGCAGTTCTTC	TRBD2	TRBV6-2/TRBV6-3	TRBJ2-1	.
CASSLMTGIDEQYF	TGCGCCAGCAGCTTGATGACTGGAATCGACGAGCAGTACTTC	.	TRBV5-1	TRBJ2-7	.
CASSALDRNLGNTIYF	TGTGCCAGCAGTGCCCTTGACAGGAACTTAGGAAACACCATATATTTT	.	TRBV2	TRBJ1-3	many
CASSYSTGENTEAFF	TGTGCCAGCAGTTACTCGACAGGTGAGAACACTGAAGCTTTCTTT	.	TRBV6-5	TRBJ1-1	.
CASSEKLVSDEQFF	TGCGCCAGCAGCGAGAAACTAGTGTCGGATGAGCAGTTCTTC	.	TRBV4-1	TRBJ2-1	.
CASSRGTGGTGELFF	TGTGCCAGTAGTAGGGGAACAGGGGGGACCGGGGAGCTGTTTTTT	TRBD1	TRBV19	TRBJ2-2	.
CASSFTQGAAGYTF	TGTGCCAGCAGCTTTACCCAGGGCGCCGCTGGCTACACCTTC	.	TRBV7-2	TRBJ1-2	.
CATSIGGEEMDTQYF	TGTGCCACCAGCATAGGGGGGGAGGAGATGGATACGCAGTATTTT	.	TRBV15	TRBJ2-3	.
CASSVLAGAGDTQYF	TGTGCCAGCAGCGTATTAGCGGGGGCGGGAGATACGCAGTATTTT	TRBD2	TRBV9	TRBJ2-3	.
CAWGGTSGSRTDTQYF	TGTGCCTGGGGGGGGACTAGCGGGAGTAGAACAGATACGCAGTATTTT	TRBD2	TRBV30	TRBJ2-3	.
CASSTRGQLQETQYF	TGTGCCAGCAGCACTAGGGGACAACTACAAGAGACCCAGTACTTC	.	TRBV5-4	TRBJ2-5	.
CASSPSPANTIYF	TGTGCCAGCAGTCCCTCCCCGGCAAACACCATATATTTT	.	TRBV28	TRBJ1-3	.
CASSLAGSNQPQHF	TGTGCCAGCAGCTTAGCGGGTAGCAATCAGCCCCAGCATTTT	.	TRBV11-2	TRBJ1-5	.
CASSLGTSGRSDTQYF	TGTGCCAGCAGCTTAGGCACTAGCGGGAGGTCAGATACGCAGTATTTT	TRBD2	TRBV7-8	TRBJ2-3	.
CASSYRVASYNEQFF	TGTGCCAGCAGTTACAGGGTAGCGAGCTACAATGAGCAGTTCTTC	.	TRBV6-5	TRBJ2-1	.
CASSFLTANTEAFF	TGTGCCAGCAGCTTCTTGACCGCGAACACTGAAGCTTTCTTT	.	TRBV5-6	TRBJ1-1	.
CASGPNRGDTQYF	TGTGCTAGTGGGCCGAACAGGGGAGATACGCAGTATTTT	TRBD1	TRBV12-5	TRBJ2-3	.
CSVEPPLQGLNTEAFF	TGCAGCGTTGAGCCCCCTCTGCAGGGGCTTAACACTGAAGCTTTCTTT	.	TRBV29-1	TRBJ1-1	.
CASSESGTFTDTQYF	TGTGCCAGCAGCGAGAGCGGGACATTTACAGATACGCAGTATTTT	.	TRBV9	TRBJ2-3	.
CASGLLNAGGVNTEAFF	TGTGCTAGTGGTTTGCTAAACGCAGGGGGGGTGAACACTGAAGCTTTCTTT	TRBD1	TRBV12-5	TRBJ1-1	.
CASSPRQGRPLHF	TGTGCCAGCAGCCCGAGACAGGGGAGGCCCCTCCACTTT	TRBD1	TRBV11-2	TRBJ1-6	.
CASKEGWEQFF	TGTGCCAGTAAAGAGGGTTGGGAGCAGTTCTTC	.	TRBV6-6	TRBJ2-1	.
CASSLQSDRANYGYTF	TGTGCCAGCAGCCTACAATCTGATAGAGCTAACTATGGCTACACCTTC	.	TRBV4-2	TRBJ1-2	.
CASSVGRLGGGRTEAFF	TGTGCCAGCAGCGTAGGAAGATTGGGTGGAGGTCGCACTGAAGCTTTCTTT	.	TRBV9	TRBJ1-1	.
CASIQFSRTEAFF	TGTGCCAGCATCCAGTTCTCGCGCACTGAAGCTTTCTTT	.	TRBV13	TRBJ1-1	.
CASSPGTGDAFF	TGTGCCAGCAGCCCTGGGACAGGGGACGCTTTCTTT	TRBD1	TRBV6-9	TRBJ1-1	.
CASSYGGYTEAFF	TGTGCCAGCAGTTATGGGGGCTACACTGAAGCTTTCTTT	.	TRBV6-5	TRBJ1-1	.
CASSHALGTGYGYTF	TGTGCCAGCAGCCACGCTCTTGGGACAGGATATGGCTACACCTTC	TRBD1	TRBV14	TRBJ1-2	.
CSASFRVAYGYTF	TGCAGTGCTAGTTTCCGGGTCGCCTATGGCTACACCTTC	.	TRBV20-1	TRBJ1-2	.
CASSSTFSDTQYF	TGTGCCAGCAGCTCTACCTTTTCAGATACGCAGTATTTT	.	TRBV7-2	TRBJ2-3	.
CASSGIQGAMDTQYF	TGTGCCAGCAGTGGTATACAGGGGGCGATGGATACGCAGTATTTT	TRBD1	TRBV27	TRBJ2-3	.
CASSPGRVLTGNTIYF	TGTGCCAGCAGTCCGGGCCGTGTCTTGACTGGAAACACCATATATTTT	.	TRBV2	TRBJ1-3	once
CASSQGYGGGNQPQHF	TGTGCCAGCAGCCAAGGGTACGGAGGGGGCAATCAGCCCCAGCATTTT	.	TRBV3-1/TRBV3-2	TRBJ1-5	.
CASSAQTSGATDTQYF	TGTGCCAGCAGCGCTCAGACTAGCGGGGCCACAGATACGCAGTATTTT	TRBD2	TRBV9	TRBJ2-3	.
CASVGESDEAFF	TGTGCCAGCGTCGGGGAGTCCGATGAAGCTTTCTTT	.	TRBV6-5	TRBJ1-1	.
CASSGQGVEETQYF	TGTGCCAGCAGCGGTCAGGGGGTTGAAGAGACCCAGTACTTC	TRBD1	TRBV9	TRBJ2-5	.
CASSHEFYHCRDRGNQPQHF	TGCGCCAGCAGCCACGAATTCTACCACTGCCGGGACAGGGGCAATCAGCCCCAGCATTTT	TRBD1	TRBV4-3	TRBJ1-5	.
CASSQSGAIIEAFF	TGTGCCAGCAGCCAATCCGGGGCCATTATTGAAGCTTTCTTT	.	TRBV3-1/TRBV3-2	TRBJ1-1	.
CASSGLNTEAFF	TGTGCCAGCAGCGGGCTGAACACTGAAGCTTTCTTT	.	TRBV11-3	TRBJ1-1	.